This is a list of T cell receptor beta chains from one sample in a study of OX40 agonist ivuxolimab in advanced cancers. The repertoire was sequenced with immunoSEQ multiplex PCR; TCRdb's copy has only in-frame clones and lacks some. The table has about 22,000 clones, roughly 86% seen once. This sample comprised CD4+ or CD8+ T cells sorted from blood, obtained in a trial of the OX40 agonist ivuxolimab. The receptors were gathered from an adult with an advanced solid tumor such as melanoma, head and neck, liver or kidney cancer. Both conserved end residues are trimmed from each CDR3.

J	V	CDR3
TRBJ1-2	TRBV14	ASSRPGTGGYGYT
TRBJ2-7	TRBV27	ASSFSGHEQY
TRBJ1-1	TRBV19	ASSMGGNSEAF
TRBJ2-1	TRBV25-1	ANSGGAIEQF
TRBJ2-1	TRBV29-1	SVSLGLSYNEQF
TRBJ2-1	TRBV29-1	SVPGTPVVNEQF
TRBJ1-2	TRBV7-9	ATRQGVNYGYT
TRBJ1-6	TRBV23-1	ASSHRGFSRIFSPLH
TRBJ1-1	TRBV5-5	ASSLGPGGITEAF
TRBJ2-2	TRBV19	ASKSGELF
TRBJ1-3	TRBV25-1	ASSQGSSGNTIY
TRBJ2-7	TRBV28	ASSLRQASYEQY
TRBJ1-5	TRBV19	ASSMQGASNQPQH
TRBJ1-4	TRBV5-5	ASSFGGSNEKLF
TRBJ2-3	TRBV27	ASSPSTDTQY
TRBJ1-4	TRBV6-1	ASSEVLTRDEKLF
TRBJ2-3	TRBV15	ATSPGQNLLTDTQY
TRBJ1-6	TRBV29-1	SVEDGEQGVGGSPLH
TRBJ1-5	TRBV28	ASSLRSYSNQPQH
TRBJ2-7	TRBV19	ASSMGTADYEQY
TRBJ1-2	TRBV6-6	ASSLRTAGYT
TRBJ2-7	TRBV7-9	ASSLGQSEQY
TRBJ1-4	TRBV9	ASSPHKATNEKLF
TRBJ2-3	TRBV27	ASSLGLGTDTQY
TRBJ1-2	TRBV6-6	ASSDSEV
TRBJ1-2	TRBV25-1	ASSEAVPLHGYT
TRBJ2-5	TRBV18	ASSPTGSGETQY
TRBJ2-7	TRBV19	ASSGGTGGIYEQY
TRBJ1-6	TRBV5-6	ASSADRGYNSPLH
TRBJ1-3	TRBV25-1	ASSERTFGDTIY
TRBJ2-3	TRBV7-6	ASSQTSGATDTQY
TRBJ2-1	TRBV11-3	ASSSGTGVNEQF
TRBJ2-7	TRBV29-1	SVGQGLVYEQY
TRBJ2-5	TRBV5-6	ASSHIQSIQETQY
TRBJ2-3	TRBV7-3	ASSSTGGADTQY
TRBJ1-1	TRBV27	ASSPLSFFGTLNTEAF
TRBJ1-1	TRBV5-6	ASIAPDGFEAF
TRBJ2-5	TRBV9	ASSDRDRAFQETQY
TRBJ1-1	TRBV4-2	ASSQEMAENTEAF
TRBJ2-7	TRBV11-1	ASSLMGQDPYEQY
TRBJ2-1	TRBV7-6	ASSAVDGPRLEF
TRBJ2-7	TRBV28	ATEGGPEQY
TRBJ1-1	TRBV28	ASTETGGLGNTEAF
TRBJ2-2	TRBV6-6	ASSYQAGGTGELF
TRBJ1-1	TRBV19	ASSIGATEAF
TRBJ2-2	TRBV19	ASSTSGVYTGELF
TRBJ1-2	TRBV27	ASSFGRVNYGYT
TRBJ2-7	TRBV4-2	ASSWTGTYEQY
TRBJ1-2	TRBV12-5	ASGFPSSYGYT
TRBJ2-7	TRBV4-3	ASSQDWAGNANEQY
TRBJ1-1	TRBV27	ASSFGRMNTEAF
TRBJ1-2	TRBV2	ASSAGLGSDGYT
TRBJ1-1	TRBV5-1	ASSLGGSFSVTEAF
TRBJ2-7	TRBV18	ASSPSLSYEQY